This TCR beta chain is drawn from a study of Ad26.COV2.S vaccination and SARS-CoV-2 variants. Study-wide background: Dosing was one shot or two shots 56 days apart. Study-wide findings and caveats: Considerable breadth of spike-specific CD8+ and CD4+ T cell responses has reportedly been documented following vaccination.

Produced via immunoSEQ multiplex PCR; TCRdb's table is partial and in-frame only. Counted here are around 450,000 clones, around nine tenths occurring once; the ten biggest clones make up about 12%. Turning to this clone: The target antigen is unknown.

Treatment specified: around 19 received Ad26.COV2.S at low or high dose, single or two shots; roughly five received placebo; per-sample allocation not given. Sampling took place 63 days after the first vaccine or placebo injection. The source material was peripheral blood, sampled in a trial of Ad26.COV2.S vaccine versus placebo. The sequence was obtained from a person aged 18 to 65 who received the Ad26.COV2.S COVID-19 vaccine or a placebo.

CDR3 sequence: CASSYPGTSEQFF. CDR3 in DNA: TGTGCCAGCAGTTACCCCGGGACTAGTGAGCAGTTCTTC. The chain joins TRBV6-5 to TRBJ2-1, with 8 bases lining up with TRBD2. The junction had 3 bases not matched to a gene; V was cut back by 2 bases and J by 9 bases. The CDR3 totals 13 residues. Germline V gene lookup returns CDR1 MNHEY and CDR2 SVGAGI.